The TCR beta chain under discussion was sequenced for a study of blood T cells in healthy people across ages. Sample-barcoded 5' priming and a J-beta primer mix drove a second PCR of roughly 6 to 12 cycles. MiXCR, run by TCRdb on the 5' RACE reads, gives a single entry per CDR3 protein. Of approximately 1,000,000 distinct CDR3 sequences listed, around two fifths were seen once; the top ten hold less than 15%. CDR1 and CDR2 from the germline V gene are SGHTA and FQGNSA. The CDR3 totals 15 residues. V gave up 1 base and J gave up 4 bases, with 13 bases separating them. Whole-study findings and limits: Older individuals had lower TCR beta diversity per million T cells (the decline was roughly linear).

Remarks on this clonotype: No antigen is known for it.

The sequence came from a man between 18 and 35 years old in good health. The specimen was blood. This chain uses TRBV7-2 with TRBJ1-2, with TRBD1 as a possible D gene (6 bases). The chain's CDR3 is CASSLVRVDSYGYTF. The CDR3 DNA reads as TGTGCCAGCAGCTTAGTGAGGGTGGACAGCTATGGCTACACCTTC.